This TCR beta chain was sequenced during a study of T cells in Graves' hyperthyroidism and ophthalmopathy. Amplification of TCR beta CDR3 regions was performed using RNA transcripts as template. The HTBI primer set drove a first-round RT-PCR of the TCR CDR3. TCRdb processed the multiplex PCR reads anew with MiXCR; each CDR3 protein has one entry. The sample includes about 740,000 distinct CDR3 sequences, about 15% seen only once; the top ten take 9.5% to 13%. Study-wide results and limits: Ophthalmopathy was identified by the model a median 6.5 months ahead of onset. Also found in blood were most expanded thyroid clonotypes above 0.001.

This CDR3 region has 16 residues. Germline-derived CDR1 and CDR2 are SGHAT and FQNNGV. V shed 0 bases and J shed 2 bases, with 13 bases lying between them. This clonotype was picked up many times. No antigen is known for it. Graves' hyperthyroidism showing no ophthalmopathy progression within 18 months was considered stable. The clonotype originates from a woman aged 18-30 years with Graves' hyperthyroidism. Sequencing used blood. The V and J genes are TRBV11-2 and TRBJ2-5; perhaps TRBD2 as D (6 bases). The CDR3 loop reads CASSLEGGFAQETQYF. CDR3 bases: TGTGCCAGCAGCTTAGAAGGAGGGTTTGCACAAGAGACCCAGTACTTC. Using reference TRBV11-2 and TRBJ2-5 for the parts outside the CDR3, the full variable domain is EAGVAQSPRYKIIEKRQSVAFWCNPISGHATLYWYQQILGQGPKLLIQFQNNGVVDDSQLPKDRFSAERLKGVDSTLKIQPAKLEDSAVYLCASSLEGGFAQETQYFGPGTRLLVL.